Below, 32 T cell receptor beta chains from the same sample are listed, as sequenced in a study of blood T cell repertoires in COVID-19. TCRdb's copy holds only in-frame clones and misses some; the assay was immunoSEQ multiplex PCR. The table has around 260,000 clones, 75% to 90% seen once; the top ten hold approximately 0.84%. The source material was peripheral blood. Receptor source: a man aged 25-45 years with acute or convalescent COVID-19.

The genes are TRBV30 and TRBJ2-2; the match to TRBD1 covers 8 bases. The CDR3 is made up of 15 amino acids. J gave up 1 base and V 4 bases, and 5 bases lay outside the gene matches. Looked up from germline, CDR1 is GTSNPN and CDR2 is SVGIG (reference sequence). The CDR3 nucleotides are TGTGCCTGGATCGTGGGACAGGTGAACACCGGGGAGCTGTTTTTT. Its translation is CAWIVGQVNTGELFF.

A word on this clone: A junction end diverges from the germline sequence, so it may reflect a read error. The V gene is TRBV7-3, the J gene TRBJ1-1, with 7 bases identical to TRBD1. There are 13 residues in the CDR3. CDR1 and CDR2 from the germline V gene are SGHTA and FQGTGA. The CDR3 loop reads CASSLTGVGEAFF. As DNA, the CDR3 is TGTGCCAGCAGCCTAACAGGGGTGGGTGAAGCTTTCTTT.

This chain joins TRBV15 and TRBJ2-7; TRBD1 matches 9 bases. Germline CDR1 is LNHNV and CDR2 is YYDKDF (reference sequence). The CDR3 loop spans 16 amino acids. V shed 0 bases and J 5 bases; nucleotides not matched to a gene: 8. The CDR3 region has the DNA TGTGCCACCAGCAGAGATCGCACAGGGGGCTTCCACGAGCAGTACTTC. As protein: CATSRDRTGGFHEQYF.

CDR3 residues: CASSERLLARGNEQFF. CDR3 DNA sequence: TGTGCCAGCAGTGAGCGTCTTCTAGCGCGGGGCAATGAGCAGTTCTTC. The chain carries TRBV28 and TRBJ2-1, with D tentatively TRBD2 (6 bases). CDR1 and CDR2 from the germline V gene are MDHEN and SYDVKM. The CDR3 is made up of 16 amino acids. V gave up 5 bases and J gave up 6 bases, with 20 bases separating them.

This sequence joins TRBV7-2 and TRBJ2-4; 8 bases are a match to TRBD2. This CDR3 is built from 19 residues. The ends lost 4 bases at V and 3 bases at J; junction bases unmatched: 17. CDR1 and CDR2 (germline): SGHTA, FQGNSA. The CDR3 DNA sequence: TGTGCCAGCAGCTCGCCGGGAGGGGCCCCCAAGGGTTTCAAAAACATTCAGTACTTC. Residues: CASSSPGGAPKGFKNIQYF.

This sequence joins TRBV7-9 and TRBJ1-2; TRBD1 matches 7 bases. V was clipped by 4 bases and J by 2 bases; unmatched bases: 7. CDR3 length: 15 amino acids. Germline CDR1 and CDR2: SEHNR and FQNEAQ (reference sequence). As DNA, the CDR3 is TGTGCCAGCAGCTCCCAACCGACAGGGAACTATGGCTACACCTTC. Amino acid sequence: CASSSQPTGNYGYTF.

The rearrangement joins TRBV5-1 to TRBJ1-2, with D maybe TRBD1 (6 bases). The CDR3 runs 14 residues. V was trimmed by 4 bases and J by 4 bases, leaving 14 bases between them. The germline V gene has CDR1 SGHRS and CDR2 YFSETQ. The CDR3 region is CASSPGTLRYGYTF. In DNA form, the CDR3 reads TGCGCCAGCAGCCCGGGGACACTCCGCTATGGCTACACCTTC.

The chain couples TRBV3-1 (or the pseudogene TRBV3-2) to TRBJ2-5, with 7 bases aligning to TRBD2. This CDR3 has 15 amino acids. CDR1 and CDR2 (germline): LGHDT, YNNKEL (reference sequence). V was clipped by 3 bases and J by 7 bases; unmatched bases: 11. CDR3 DNA sequence: TGTGCCAGCAGCCAGGAACTAGCGAGGTTCGGGACCCAGTACTTC. Protein: CASSQELARFGTQYF.

The chain carries TRBV3-1 (or the pseudogene TRBV3-2) and TRBJ2-7, with D possibly being TRBD1 (7 bases). The V end was cut by 0 bases, the J end by 4 bases, with 16 bases between. The germline CDR1 and CDR2 sequences are LGHDT and YNNKEL (reference sequence). The CDR3 totals 16 residues. The CDR3 DNA sequence: TGTGCCAGCAGCCAAGATCAGGGGGGTCCCCTTTACGAGCAGTACTTC. This sequence encodes CASSQDQGGPLYEQYF.

The CDR3 bases are TGTGCCAGCAGCTTTGGGCGGAGGTCCATAAATATGCAGTATTTT. Translated, it gives CASSFGRRSINMQYF. The chain links TRBV7-2 to TRBJ2-3; D possibly corresponds to TRBD2 (5 bases). Germline V gives CDR1 SGHTA, CDR2 FQGNSA. Trimming took 3 bases from V and 11 from J, leaving 21 bases between them. CDR3 length: 15 residues.

V gene TRBV6-5 combines with J gene TRBJ1-1; TRBD1 matches 9 bases. The CDR3 has 13 residues. CDR1 is MNHEY and CDR2 is SVGAGI in the germline V gene. The V gene end was trimmed by 11 bases and the J gene end by 3 bases; junction bases not matched to a gene: 7. DNA of the CDR3: TGTGCCGGGGGACAGGGTCGCTACACTGAAGCTTTCTTT. Amino acids: CAGGQGRYTEAFF.

This chain connects TRBV24-1 to TRBJ2-1; TRBD1 matches 8 bases. Germline trimming cut 7 bases from V and 5 bases from J; bases unmatched to any gene: 9. Germline V lookup: CDR1 KGHDR, CDR2 SFDVKD. The CDR3 extends over 15 amino acids. The CDR3 region has the DNA TGTGCCACCAGGCCAGGGGGCATCATTGACAATGAGCAGTTCTTC. Its translation: CATRPGGIIDNEQFF.

V usage is TRBV7-8 and J usage is TRBJ1-5, with 11 bases aligning to TRBD1. Germline-derived CDR1 and CDR2 are SGHVS and FQNEAQ. The CDR3 runs to 17 residues. Unmatched junction bases numbered 6, after V lost 5 bases and J lost 0 bases. DNA for the CDR3: TGTGCCAGCAGCAAAAGGACAGGGGGCAATAGCAATCAGCCCCAGCATTTT. It translates to CASSKRTGGNSNQPQHF. The full variable domain, in which reference TRBV7-8 and TRBJ1-5 provide the parts outside the CDR3, is GAGVSQSPRYKVAKRGQDVALRCDPISGHVSLFWYQQALGQGPEFLTYFQNEAQLDKSGLPSDRFFAERPEGSVSTLKIQRTQQEDSAVYLCASSKRTGGNSNQPQHFGDGTRLSIL.

In its sample, this clone was seen a few times. This chain links TRBV30 with TRBJ1-6, with D tentatively TRBD1 (6 bases). Germline CDR1 and CDR2: GTSNPN and SVGIG (reference sequence). There are 18 residues in the CDR3. V lost 0 bases and J lost 0, with 15 bases in between. In DNA form, the CDR3 reads TGTGCCTGGAGTGTACGGACAGCAACTAGCTCCTATAATTCACCCCTCCACTTT. It encodes CAWSVRTATSSYNSPLHF. Together with reference TRBV30 and TRBJ1-6, the CDR3 gives the full variable domain: SQTIHQWPATLVQPVGSPLSLECTVEGTSNPNLYWYRQAAGRGLQLLFYSVGIGQISSEVPQNLSASRPQDRQFILSSKKLLLSDSGFYLCAWSVRTATSSYNSPLHFGNGTRLTVT.

This chain links TRBV28 with TRBJ1-5; D call uncertain. CDR1 and CDR2 from the germline V gene are MDHEN and SYDVKM. This CDR3 region has 14 residues. Trimming took 2 bases from V and 0 from J, leaving 5 bases between them. CDR3: CASSLVVSNQPQHF. In nucleotides, the CDR3 is TGTGCCAGCAGTTTAGTCGTTAGCAATCAGCCCCAGCATTTT.

The chain uses TRBV30 and TRBJ1-5; weak D call: TRBD1 (5 bases). V lost 0 bases and J lost 9, with 15 bases in between. The CDR3 has 14 amino acids. CDR1 and CDR2 (germline): GTSNPN, SVGIG (reference sequence). This CDR3 reads CAWSVREGMGPQHF. The CDR3 DNA follows: TGTGCCTGGAGTGTACGGGAGGGGATGGGGCCCCAGCATTTT.

The chain is built from TRBV28 and TRBJ2-5, with 7 positions matching TRBD2. V lost 6 bases, J lost 5 bases, and 9 bases stayed unmatched. The length of the CDR3 is 14 residues. Germline V gene data show CDR1 as MDHEN and CDR2 as SYDVKM. DNA of the CDR3: TGTGCCAGCAGCGTCGGCGGGAGTGACGAGACCCAGTACTTC. Residues: CASSVGGSDETQYF.

The table lists this clone with a count of one. The rearrangement uses TRBV6-5 and TRBJ1-2; TRBD1 aligns across 8 bases. Germline values: CDR1 MNHEY, CDR2 SVGAGI. The junction had 13 bases not matched to a gene; V was cut back by 4 bases and J by 6 bases. This CDR3 spans 16 amino acids. Written as DNA, the CDR3 is TGTGCCAGCAGTTTCATTCCTCGGACAGGGAACCATGGCTACACCTTC. Amino acids: CASSFIPRTGNHGYTF.

The rearrangement uses TRBV7-9 and TRBJ2-1, with 8 bases aligning to TRBD2. Losses at the gene ends were 5 bases for V and 0 bases for J; bases not matched to a gene: 3. This CDR3 spans 15 amino acids. The germline V gene has CDR1 SEHNR and CDR2 FQNEAQ (reference sequence). As DNA, the CDR3 is TGTGCCAGCAGCACGAGCGGGAGCTCCTACAATGAGCAGTTCTTC. Encoded protein: CASSTSGSSYNEQFF.

The V gene is TRBV5-1, the J gene TRBJ2-1, with 12 bases fitting TRBD2. This CDR3 is 15 amino acids long. Trimming at V came to 6 bases and at J to 6 bases, leaving 7 bases not matched to a gene. Looked up from germline, CDR1 is SGHRS and CDR2 is YFSETQ. The CDR3 sequence: CASTYLAGGTNEQFF. DNA for the CDR3: TGCGCCAGCACCTACCTAGCGGGGGGGACCAATGAGCAGTTCTTC. Full variable domain (rest looked up from reference TRBV5-1 and TRBJ2-1): KAGVTQTPRYLIKTRGQQVTLSCSPISGHRSVSWYQQTPGQGLQFLFEYFSETQRNKGNFPGRFSGRQFSNSRSEMNVSTLELGDSALYLCASTYLAGGTNEQFFGPGTRLTVL.

The chain combines TRBV18 with TRBJ1-5; possible D gene TRBD1, 6 bases. Between the trimmed V and J ends, which lost 4 bases and 10 bases, there was a span of 14 bases. This CDR3 is built from 13 residues. CDR1 is KGHSH and CDR2 is LQKENI in the germline V gene. CDR3 sequence: CASSLKQGDPQHF. The DNA for the CDR3 is TGTGCCAGCTCACTTAAACAGGGCGATCCCCAGCATTTT.

The rearrangement joins TRBV3-1 (or the pseudogene TRBV3-2) to TRBJ1-1; no clear D. This CDR3 is 15 amino acids long. V dropped 1 base and J dropped 8 bases, with 17 bases sitting between them. Germline assignment: CDR1 LGHDT and CDR2 YNNKEL (reference sequence). CDR3 in amino acids: CASSQVGLTPREAFF. The CDR3 DNA reads as TGTGCCAGCAGCCAAGTTGGACTCACCCCTCGGGAAGCTTTCTTT.

The chain employs TRBV28 and TRBJ1-1; D unresolved. The CDR3 has 12 residues. From germline, CDR1 is MDHEN and CDR2 SYDVKM. Trimming removed 6 bases at V and 2 bases at J, with 7 bases between. In nucleotides, the CDR3 is TGTGCCAGCAGGGGCAGAAACACTGAAGCTTTCTTT. Amino acids: CASRGRNTEAFF.

The rearrangement links TRBV5-6 to TRBJ2-1; no reliable D call. There are 11 residues in the CDR3. Germline CDR1 and CDR2: SGHDT and YYEEEE. The V end was cut by 5 bases, the J end by 7 bases, with 7 bases between. CDR3 residues: CASRWANEQFF. The CDR3 nucleotides read TGTGCCAGCAGGTGGGCGAATGAGCAGTTCTTC.

V gene TRBV5-4 combines with J gene TRBJ2-3, with D possibly matching TRBD2 (7 bases). With 6 bases removed from V and 0 bases from J, the gap between germline ends came to 20 bases. The CDR3 is made up of 17 amino acids. The germline CDR1 and CDR2 sequences are SGHNT and YYREEE (reference sequence). CDR3 sequence reads: CASNRKVAGASTDTQYF. DNA of the CDR3: TGTGCCAGCAACCGAAAGGTGGCGGGGGCGAGCACAGATACGCAGTATTTT.

The chain combines TRBV5-1 with TRBJ2-1; 13 bases agree with TRBD2. The CDR3 totals 15 residues. Germline CDR1 reads SGHRS; CDR2 reads YFSETQ. The J segment lost 10 bases and the V segment lost 0 bases, leaving 4 bases of the junction unmatched. The CDR3 DNA follows: TGCGCCAGCAGCTTGGCCCCGGGACTAGCGGGGGAGCAGTTCTTC. Protein product: CASSLAPGLAGEQFF.

This rearrangement joins TRBV18 to TRBJ2-7, with 7 bases fitting TRBD1. The CDR3 extends over 14 amino acids. Germline V lookup: CDR1 KGHSH, CDR2 LQKENI. Trimming removed 5 bases from V and 7 bases from J; junction bases left unmatched: 11. The CDR3 spells CASSARQGTGEQYF. The DNA of the CDR3 is TGTGCCAGCTCAGCCCGACAGGGAACGGGGGAGCAGTACTTC.

This chain uses TRBV18 with TRBJ2-2; possible D gene TRBD1, 5 bases. V shed 6 bases and J shed 5 bases, with 7 bases lying between them. The CDR3 runs to 12 residues. CDR1 and CDR2 from the germline V gene are KGHSH and LQKENI. CDR3 in amino acids: CASSAGTGELFF. The CDR3 bases are TGTGCCAGCTCGGCAGGGACCGGGGAGCTGTTTTTT.

The gene calls are TRBV5-5 and TRBJ2-2; D remains unclear. Trimming shortened V by 6 bases and J by 1 base, and 10 bases separated the two germline ends. Germline CDR1 is SGHKS and CDR2 is YYEKEE (reference sequence). The CDR3 contains 14 residues. CDR3 bases: TGTGCCAGCAACTATGCGGTGAACACCGGGGAGCTGTTTTTT. Its protein product is CASNYAVNTGELFF. The full variable domain, its missing parts supplied by reference TRBV5-5 and TRBJ2-2, is DAGVTQSPTHLIKTRGQQVTLRCSPISGHKSVSWYQQVLGQGPQFIFQYYEKEERGRGNFPDRFSARQFPNYSSELNVNALLLGDSALYLCASNYAVNTGELFFGEGSRLTVL.

The chain carries TRBV10-2 and TRBJ1-1, with D unclear. Trimming took off 2 bases at V and 4 bases at J, with 8 bases between the two ends. This CDR3 region has 13 residues. Per the germline V gene, CDR1 is WSHSY and CDR2 is SAAADI. The CDR3 bases are TGCGCCAGCAGTGAGCAGGCGTCCACTGAAGCTTTCTTT. Translating it yields CASSEQASTEAFF.

The chain couples TRBV27 to TRBJ1-4, with no clear D. The CDR3 extends over 15 amino acids. The V end was cut by 5 bases, the J end by 3 bases, with 13 bases between. Germline V gives CDR1 MNHEY, CDR2 SMNVEV (reference sequence). Here the CDR3 DNA reads TGTGCCAGCAGTCTCACGCCGGAGGCTAATGAAAAACTGTTTTTT. It yields the protein CASSLTPEANEKLFF.

The chain uses TRBV11-2 and TRBJ1-2; tentatively, D is TRBD1 (5 bases). Germline values: CDR1 SGHAT, CDR2 FQNNGV. V was clipped by 0 bases and J by 3 bases, with 14 bases between them. CDR3 length: 16 residues. CDR3 bases: TGTGCCAGCAGCTTAGATCTGGGGCAGTATGACTATGGCTACACCTTC. Translating gives CASSLDLGQYDYGYTF.